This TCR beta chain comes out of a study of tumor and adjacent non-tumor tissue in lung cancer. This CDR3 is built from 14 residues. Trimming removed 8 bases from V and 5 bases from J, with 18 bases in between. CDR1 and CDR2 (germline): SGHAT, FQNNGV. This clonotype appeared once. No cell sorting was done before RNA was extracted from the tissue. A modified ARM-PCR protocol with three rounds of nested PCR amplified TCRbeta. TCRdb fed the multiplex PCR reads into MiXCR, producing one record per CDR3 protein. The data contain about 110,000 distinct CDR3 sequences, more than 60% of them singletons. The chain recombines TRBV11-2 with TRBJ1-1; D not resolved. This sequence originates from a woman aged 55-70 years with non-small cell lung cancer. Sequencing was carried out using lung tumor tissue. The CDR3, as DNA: TGTGCCAGCGCCTTAGCGCGTGGAAATACTGAAGCTTTCTTT. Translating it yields CASALARGNTEAFF.